The 26 T cell receptor beta chains given below trace back to one sample, sequenced in a study of a mutant IDH1 vaccine in newly diagnosed glioma. The assay was immunoSEQ multiplex PCR, and TCRdb's table has in-frame clones only and misses some. The sample holds roughly 30,000 clones, 70% to 85% seen once. Time point indicated: week 5, during vaccination. Each dose of the vaccine consisted of 300 ug of mutant IDH1 20-mer peptide, with topical imiquimod. No antigens are known for them. Here the sequenced sample was PBMCs, taken from a glioma patient whose treatment included an IDH1 peptide vaccine. The receptors stem from a man aged 25 to 40 with glioma.

V usage is TRBV5-8 and J usage is TRBJ1-1; the D is unclear. V was clipped by 3 bases and J by 10 bases, with 13 bases between them. This CDR3 spans 12 amino acids. Germline CDR1 and CDR2: SGHTS and YDEGEE. The chain's CDR3 is CASSWQHRAAFF. The CDR3 nucleotides are TGTGCCAGCAGCTGGCAACACCGCGCAGCTTTCTTT. The full variable domain, completed using reference TRBV5-8 and TRBJ1-1, is EAGVTQSPTHLIKTRGQQATLRCSPISGHTSVYWYQQALGLGLQFLLWYDEGEERNRGNFPPRFSGRQFPNYSSELNVNALELEDSALYLCASSWQHRAAFFGQGTRLTVV.

The V and J genes are TRBV28 and TRBJ1-5; no clear D gene. V dropped 3 bases and J dropped 11 bases, with 11 bases sitting between them. The germline V gene has CDR1 MDHEN and CDR2 SYDVKM. The CDR3 has 12 amino acids. CDR3 DNA: TGTGCCAGCAGTTTGGGTTCGGGGACCCAGCATTTT. Residues: CASSLGSGTQHF.

The chain combines TRBV7-2 with TRBJ2-7; perhaps D is TRBD1 or TRBD2 (7 bases each). Germline CDR1 SGHTA, CDR2 FQGNSA. V dropped 5 bases and J dropped 5 bases, with 22 bases sitting between them. This CDR3 comprises 16 residues. In DNA form, the CDR3 reads TGTGCCAGCAGCCTAAGGGGATTTCAGGGGGGGGACGAGCAGTACTTC. Translation: CASSLRGFQGGDEQYF.

The rearrangement links TRBV28 to TRBJ1-2, with 8 bases matching TRBD1. V gave up 6 bases and J gave up 2 bases; unmatched junction bases: 5. The CDR3 is 14 residues long. Germline lookup yields CDR1 MDHEN and CDR2 SYDVKM. The CDR3 DNA is TGTGCCAGCAGGTCAGGACAGGGAAACTATGGCTACACCTTC. Its translation: CASRSGQGNYGYTF.

This chain links TRBV7-6 with TRBJ2-7; 7 bases line up with TRBD1. Germline V lookup: CDR1 SGHVS, CDR2 FNYEAQ. This CDR3 comprises 14 residues. J gave up 2 bases and V 4 bases, and 5 bases lay outside the gene matches. CDR3 nucleotide sequence: TGTGCCAGCAGCTCCCGGGACAGAACCTACGAGCAGTACTTC. Its protein product is CASSSRDRTYEQYF.

This clone was seen only once. The chain couples TRBV2 to TRBJ1-4; the match to TRBD1 covers 7 bases. V shed 7 bases, J shed 8 bases, and the junction held 10 bases outside the gene matches. CDR1 and CDR2 from the germline V gene are SNHLY and FYNNEI. The length of the CDR3 is 14 residues. For the CDR3, the DNA is TGTGCCAGCAAGTATGGGACAGTCGGCGAAAAACTGTTTTTT. It codes for CASKYGTVGEKLFF.

This chain joins TRBV19 and TRBJ2-6, with D possibly TRBD1 on 6 matching bases. Germline V CDR1 and CDR2: LNHDA, SQIVND (reference sequence). With 4 bases removed from V and 12 bases from J, the gap between germline ends came to 16 bases. The CDR3 covers 14 residues. The CDR3 DNA sequence: TGTGCCAGTAGTACGAACGCAGCAGGGGCCGTCCTGACTTTC. Its protein product is CASSTNAAGAVLTF. Full variable domain (rest looked up from reference TRBV19 and TRBJ2-6): DGGITQSPKYLFRKEGQNVTLSCEQNLNHDAMYWYRQDPGQGLRLIYYSQIVNDFQKGDIAEGYSVSREKKESFPLTVTSAQKNPTAFYLCASSTNAAGAVLTFGAGSRLTVL.

This chain joins TRBV6-5 and TRBJ1-2; D is unclear. Germline assignment: CDR1 MNHEY and CDR2 SVGAGI. V was cut by 2 bases and J by 4 bases, with 14 bases left in between. The CDR3 consists of 15 residues. In nucleotides, the CDR3 is TGTGCCAGCAGTTACACGCAGAGGAGATTCTATGGCTACACCTTC. Residues: CASSYTQRRFYGYTF.

The sample holds a few counts of this clone. V and J are TRBV6-5 and TRBJ2-7, with TRBD1 matching over 7 bases. Germline CDR1 and CDR2: MNHEY and SVGAGI. V lost 5 bases, J lost 3 bases, and 7 bases stayed unmatched. The CDR3 runs to 14 residues. CDR3 in DNA: TGTGCCAGCAGTCCCGGGCAGGGGGTCTACGAGCAGTACTTC. It translates to CASSPGQGVYEQYF.

The genes are TRBV27 and TRBJ2-2; the match to TRBD1 covers 8 bases. Losses at the gene ends were 3 bases for V and 7 bases for J; bases not matched to a gene: 7. Looked up from germline, CDR1 is MNHEY and CDR2 is SMNVEV (reference sequence). The CDR3 covers 15 residues. The CDR3 nucleotides read TGTGCCAGCAGTTTCGGACAGGGTGAGGACGGGGAGCTGTTTTTT. This encodes CASSFGQGEDGELFF.

This clone turned up a few times. The J gene is TRBJ1-1, the V gene TRBV15, with TRBD1 identical over 7 bases. In germline, CDR1 is LNHNV, CDR2 YYDKDF (reference sequence). The CDR3 has 18 amino acids. Trimming removed 0 bases from V and 3 bases from J; junction bases left unmatched: 13. The CDR3 nucleotides read TGTGCCACCAGCAGAGATCTCGCAGGGGGTCTGTCGGACACTGAAGCTTTCTTT. Its protein is CATSRDLAGGLSDTEAFF.

This clone was seen just once. The V and J genes are TRBV11-3 and TRBJ1-6; TRBD1 is a possible D gene (6 bases). In germline, CDR1 is SGHNT, CDR2 YENEEA. The CDR3 is 14 residues long. V lost 6 bases, J lost 3 bases, and 9 bases lay in between. In nucleotides, the CDR3 is TGTGCCAGCAGTGTGGACAGCTATAATTCACCCCTCCACTTT. This codes for CASSVDSYNSPLHF.

This chain connects TRBV4-2 to TRBJ1-5; D gene unclear. The CDR3 loop spans 15 amino acids. CDR1 is LGHNA, CDR2 YNFKEQ, per germline. The V end lost 1 base, the J end lost 1 base, and 8 bases lay between the germline ends. The CDR3 nucleotides are TGTGCCAGCAGCCAAGTGGGAAGCAGCAATCAGCCCCAGCATTTT. Translating it yields CASSQVGSSNQPQHF.

The chain is built from TRBV7-3 and TRBJ1-1, with TRBD1 as a possible D gene (5 bases). The germline V and J ends were trimmed by 1 base and 4 bases, with 19 bases remaining between them. This CDR3 is 17 amino acids long. The germline V gene has CDR1 SGHTA and CDR2 FQGTGA. This CDR3 is CASSLKASWGAGTEAFF. CDR3 nucleotides: TGTGCCAGCAGCTTAAAGGCGTCGTGGGGCGCGGGCACTGAAGCTTTCTTT.

The V gene is TRBV4-3, the J gene TRBJ2-7; TRBD2 aligns across 8 bases. The CDR3 runs to 15 residues. Germline V CDR1 and CDR2: LGHNA, YSLEER. With 6 bases clipped from V and 2 bases from J, the junction kept 9 bases outside the gene matches. The CDR3 protein is CASSLSGTRAYEQYF. CDR3 coding DNA: TGCGCCAGCAGTTTGTCCGGGACTAGAGCCTACGAGCAGTACTTC.

The chain recombines TRBV7-9 with TRBJ1-5, with D possibly matching TRBD1 (5 bases). There are 14 residues in the CDR3. The ends were cut back, 1 base at V and 5 bases at J, with 9 bases in the middle. Germline V lookup: CDR1 SEHNR, CDR2 FQNEAQ (reference sequence). CDR3 nucleotide sequence: TGTGCCAGCAGCTTAGGGGGGAAGGATCAGCCCCAGCATTTT. Protein sequence: CASSLGGKDQPQHF.

The genes are TRBV6-6 and TRBJ1-4, with 8 bases aligning to TRBD1. The trim removed 9 bases at V and 2 bases at J, leaving 2 bases unmatched. The CDR3 covers 13 residues. CDR1 and CDR2 (germline): MNHNY, SVGAGI (reference sequence). The CDR3 DNA sequence: TGTGCCAGTTACAGGGGGACTAATGAAAAACTGTTTTTT. Protein product: CASYRGTNEKLFF.

The V call is TRBV7-2, the J call TRBJ2-1, with D perhaps matching TRBD1 (6 bases). Trimming cost V 5 bases and J 0 bases, with 11 bases left between them. Germline values: CDR1 SGHTA, CDR2 FQGNSA. The CDR3 is 15 amino acids. CDR3 sequence (DNA): TGTGCCAGCAGCCTCAGGGGCCCCTCCTACAATGAGCAGTTCTTC. This translates into CASSLRGPSYNEQFF.

This clone was recorded only once. The chain links TRBV5-1 to TRBJ2-5, with D possibly TRBD2 on 6 matching bases. Between the trimmed V and J ends, which lost 0 bases and 2 bases, there was a span of 17 bases. Germline V gene data show CDR1 as SGHRS and CDR2 as YFSETQ. The CDR3 has 17 amino acids. CDR3: CASSLARTIADQETQYF. DNA of the CDR3: TGCGCCAGCAGCTTGGCCCGGACGATAGCGGATCAAGAGACCCAGTACTTC.

This clone was observed once. The V and J genes are TRBV4-1 and TRBJ2-7; 12 bases align to TRBD2. This CDR3 comprises 15 residues. Germline trimming cut 2 bases from V and 2 bases from J; bases unmatched to any gene: 1. Germline V gives CDR1 MGHRA, CDR2 YSYEKL. CDR3: CASSQLAGGTYEQYF. The CDR3 region has the DNA TGCGCCAGCAGCCAACTAGCGGGGGGGACCTACGAGCAGTACTTC.

The chain recombines TRBV19 with TRBJ1-5, with no clear D. Trimming took off 3 bases at V and 0 bases at J, with 9 bases between the two ends. The CDR3 spans 15 residues. CDR1 is LNHDA, CDR2 SQIVND, per germline (reference sequence). DNA of the CDR3: TGTGCCAGTAGTATTAAGACGGATAGCAATCAGCCCCAGCATTTT. Its protein is CASSIKTDSNQPQHF.

The V and J genes are TRBV11-2 and TRBJ2-5; maybe TRBD2 (5 bases). The J call may be mistaken, given a closer DNA end match to TRBJ2-7. This CDR3 contains 15 residues. Germline values: CDR1 SGHAT, CDR2 FQNNGV. The CDR3 DNA is TGTGCCAGCAGCGGCCCCGGAGGCTACGCCTACGAGCAGTACTTC. This translates into CASSGPGGYAYEQYF.

This clone was recorded only once. DNA of the CDR3: TGTGCCAGCAGCTTAGAGGCGAGACAGCCCCAGCATTTT. As protein: CASSLEARQPQHF. The chain recombines TRBV7-2 with TRBJ1-5; D ambiguous. Trimming cost V 1 base and J 7 bases, with 8 bases left between them. The CDR3 is made up of 13 amino acids. Germline V gives CDR1 SGHTA, CDR2 FQGNSA.

The V gene is TRBV30, the J gene TRBJ2-3; 12 bases fit TRBD2. Unmatched junction bases numbered 19, after V lost 2 bases and J lost 4 bases. The CDR3 sequence is 20 residues long. CDR1 and CDR2 (germline): GTSNPN, SVGIG (reference sequence). In DNA, the CDR3 is TGTGCCTGGAGTCTGTACGCTAGCGGGGGGGCCGGTTTCCCCCCAGATACGCAGTATTTT. This translates into CAWSLYASGGAGFPPDTQYF.

The chain is built from TRBV6-6 and TRBJ1-2; D not resolved. The CDR3 runs to 14 residues. Germline V gene sequence: CDR1 MNHNY, CDR2 SVGAGI (reference sequence). The V end was cut by 6 bases, the J end by 0 bases, with 11 bases between. The CDR3 sequence is CASSLNSANYGYTF. Here the CDR3 DNA reads TGTGCCAGCAGCCTGAACAGTGCTAACTATGGCTACACCTTC.

The chain couples TRBV5-1 to TRBJ1-1; D not certain. The germline gives CDR1 SGHRS, CDR2 YFSETQ. V lost 0 bases and J lost 4, with 10 bases in between. CDR3 length: 14 residues. The CDR3 sequence is CASSLEAGSTEAFF. In DNA, the CDR3 is TGCGCCAGCAGCTTGGAGGCGGGGAGCACTGAAGCTTTCTTT.